This passage covers 28 T cell receptor beta chains from one sample sequenced in a study of post-analysis software for immune sequencing data (dated by TCRdb to between 2014 and 2017). Libraries were prepared through PCR. TCRdb names Illumina HiSeq 2500 as the instrument used. To reduce PCR and sequencing biases, unique molecular identifiers were incorporated into the TCR beta cDNA libraries. TCRdb trimmed public reads at Q25 via fastp, called clones via MiXCR and kept in-frame beta chains. Each entry merges the rows of one CDR3 protein and shows their most common DNA and genes. Within this sample are roughly 700,000 distinct CDR3 sequences, with 25% to 30% of them counted one time only. The ten biggest clones cover 0.55% to 0.65% of the sample. No antigen has been assigned to these receptors. The investigation overall reported the following: Patients showed significantly higher frequencies than controls for roughly five TRBV segments, among them TRBV5-6, TRBV5-1 and TRBV20-1.

Sequenced material: blood. These receptors originate from a girl aged 10-17 years with multiple sclerosis.

The rearrangement links TRBV20-1 to TRBJ2-5; 10 positions match TRBD2. The CDR3 is made up of 14 amino acids. V was clipped by 6 bases and J by 5 bases; unmatched bases: 9. Germline assignment: CDR1 DFQATT and CDR2 SNEGSKA (reference sequence). The CDR3 loop is CSAELAGRWETQYF. The CDR3 DNA sequence: TGCAGTGCAGAACTAGCGGGAAGGTGGGAGACCCAGTACTTC.

This clonotype was counted between two and nine times. The genes are TRBV7-6 and TRBJ2-3; tentatively, D is TRBD1 (5 bases). V was trimmed by 2 bases and J by 6 bases, leaving 24 bases between them. CDR1 is SGHVS, CDR2 FNYEAQ, per germline. This CDR3 contains 18 residues. The DNA of the CDR3 is TGTGCCAGCAGCTTATATAGCTTCAGCAGGGTGAATGAGGATACGCAGTATTTT. As protein: CASSLYSFSRVNEDTQYF. Drawing the rest from reference TRBV7-6 and TRBJ2-3, the complete variable domain is GAGVSQSPRYKVTKRGQDVALRCDPISGHVSLYWYRQALGQGPEFLTYFNYEAQQDKSGLPNDRFSAERPEGSISTLTIQRTEQRDSAMYRCASSLYSFSRVNEDTQYFGPGTRLTVL.

The V call is TRBV5-1, the J call TRBJ1-5; the D gene is possibly TRBD1 (5 bases). V was clipped by 6 bases and J by 6 bases, with 16 bases between them. The CDR3 runs to 14 residues. Germline V gene sequence: CDR1 SGHRS, CDR2 YFSETQ. In DNA form, the CDR3 reads TGCGCCAGCACCGAGAGAGGGGAGGGTCAGCCCCAGCATTTT. Translating it yields CASTERGEGQPQHF.

The V and J genes are TRBV5-6 and TRBJ1-4, with a tentative D call TRBD1 (6 bases). Germline V gives CDR1 SGHDT, CDR2 YYEEEE. This CDR3 region has 14 residues. V shed 3 bases and J shed 8 bases, with 14 bases lying between them. CDR3 residues: CASSSGGGSEKLFF. As DNA, the CDR3 is TGTGCCAGCAGCTCGGGGGGCGGGAGCGAAAAACTGTTTTTT.

The CDR3 loop reads CASSVGGRAETQYF. CDR3 bases: TGTGCCAGCAGCGTAGGCGGGAGGGCTGAGACCCAGTACTTC. The chain has TRBV9 and TRBJ2-5; the match to TRBD2 covers 9 bases. From germline, CDR1 is SGDLS and CDR2 YYNGEE. J lost 5 bases, V lost 0 bases, and 2 bases had no gene match. The CDR3 is 14 amino acids.

V and J are TRBV6-5 and TRBJ1-2; D possibly corresponds to TRBD1 (5 bases). V was trimmed by 6 bases and J by 5 bases, leaving 16 bases between them. Germline CDR1 reads MNHEY; CDR2 reads SVGAGI. The length of the CDR3 is 14 residues. In DNA, the CDR3 is TGTGCCAGCAGCCCGCCGCAGGGAACTTATGGCTACACCTTC. It yields the protein CASSPPQGTYGYTF.

This clonotype was recorded a few times. The V call is TRBV25-1, the J call TRBJ2-5, with D tentatively TRBD2 (5 bases). Trimming removed 6 bases at V and 0 bases at J, with 8 bases between. The CDR3 loop spans 13 amino acids. Germline V CDR1 and CDR2: MGHDK, SYGVNS. The CDR3 DNA reads TGTGCCAGCAGGGAGGCCAACCAAGAGACCCAGTACTTC. Translation: CASREANQETQYF.

This clonotype was counted only a few times. This chain uses TRBV20-1 with TRBJ2-7; 11 bases line up with TRBD2. The CDR3 is 18 amino acids. Germline-derived CDR1 and CDR2 are DFQATT and SNEGSKA (reference sequence). The ends lost 2 bases at V and 1 base at J; junction bases unmatched: 13. In DNA form, the CDR3 reads TGCAGTGCTAGACCCCATAGTAGACTAGCGGGGCCTTCCTACGAGCAGTACTTC. This encodes CSARPHSRLAGPSYEQYF.

This clonotype was detected only a few times. This sequence joins TRBV5-1 and TRBJ1-1; D remains unclear. The CDR3 sequence is 15 residues long. CDR1 is SGHRS, CDR2 YFSETQ, per germline. Trimming pared 1 base from V and 4 bases from J, leaving 14 bases between. CDR3: CASSLNGGLSTEAFF. The CDR3 DNA reads TGCGCCAGCAGCTTGAATGGAGGGCTGAGCACTGAAGCTTTCTTT.

This clonotype occurred a few times. J is TRBJ2-7 and V is TRBV13; D not resolved. The CDR3 consists of 12 residues. CDR1 PRHDT and CDR2 FYEKMQ come from the germline V gene (reference sequence). Trimming left V 4 bases short and J 6 bases short, with 10 bases between. As DNA, the CDR3 is TGTGCCAGCAGCTATAGGCCGGGCGAGCAGTACTTC. Translated: CASSYRPGEQYF.

Comments on this clonotype: The junction does not match germline at one end; this may be a read error. This chain's CDR3 is CSASTAILAKNIRYF. In nucleotides, the CDR3 is TGCAGTGCTAGCACAGCAATACTAGCCAAAAACATTCGGTACTTC. This chain uses TRBV20-1 with TRBJ2-4, with a tentative D call TRBD2 (6 bases). CDR3 length: 15 residues. The germline V gene has CDR1 DFQATT and CDR2 SNEGSKA (reference sequence).

The V gene is TRBV7-9, the J gene TRBJ2-1, with 11 nucleotides matching TRBD2. This CDR3 spans 17 amino acids. The junction had 10 bases not matched to a gene; V was cut back by 5 bases and J by 4 bases. In germline, CDR1 is SEHNR, CDR2 FQNEAQ (reference sequence). In DNA, the CDR3 is TGTGCCAGCAGCCACAAGACCGGGACTAGCGGTTACAATGAGCAGTTCTTC. As protein: CASSHKTGTSGYNEQFF.

This clonotype appeared many times. The V and J genes are TRBV29-1 and TRBJ1-2; 9 bases are a match to TRBD1. The CDR3 covers 14 residues. V lost 7 bases, J lost 5 bases, and 11 bases stayed unmatched. Germline V gives CDR1 SQVTM, CDR2 ANQGSEA. The DNA for the CDR3 is TGCAGCGCCGAGAGACAGGGGGATCGTTATGGCTACACCTTC. This codes for CSAERQGDRYGYTF.

The chain links TRBV7-9 to TRBJ1-1; weak D call: TRBD1 (6 bases). This CDR3 comprises 13 residues. Trimming cost V 7 bases and J 3 bases, with 12 bases left between them. Looked up from germline, CDR1 is SEHNR and CDR2 is FQNEAQ (reference sequence). CDR3 nucleotides: TGTGCCAGCACCCAAAACAGGGACACTGAAGCTTTCTTT. It specifies CASTQNRDTEAFF. Full variable domain (missing parts from reference TRBV7-9 and TRBJ1-1): DTGVSQNPRHKITKRGQNVTFRCDPISEHNRLYWYRQTLGQGPEFLTYFQNEAQLEKSRLLSDRFSAERPKGSFSTLEIQRTEQGDSAMYLCASTQNRDTEAFFGQGTRLTVV.

This clonotype was observed a few times. V gene TRBV28 combines with J gene TRBJ2-3; 14 bases agree with TRBD2. The CDR3 totals 16 residues. Germline V gives CDR1 MDHEN, CDR2 SYDVKM. With V trimmed by 4 bases and J by 8 bases, 8 bases remained unmatched. CDR3 DNA: TGTGCCAGCAGTTCGGGACTAGCGGGAGCTGTAGGTACGCAGTATTTT. As protein: CASSSGLAGAVGTQYF.

The rearrangement uses TRBV28 and TRBJ2-7; tentatively, D is TRBD1 or TRBD2 (5 bases each). V was cut by 6 bases and J by 7 bases, with 19 bases left in between. Looked up from germline, CDR1 is MDHEN and CDR2 is SYDVKM. This CDR3 is 14 amino acids long. In DNA, the CDR3 is TGTGCCAGCAGCACGTTGGGGGATTTGAGAGAGCAGTACTTC. Protein: CASSTLGDLREQYF.

This chain connects TRBV6-5 to TRBJ2-1, with 12 bases that match TRBD2. Germline lookup yields CDR1 MNHEY and CDR2 SVGAGI. The CDR3 is made up of 19 amino acids. V was pared by 4 bases and J by 10 bases, with 20 bases of the junction left unmatched. The CDR3 nucleotides read TGTGCCAGCAGTTCCAAACTAGCGGGAGGAACGGTCCCGCCGTGGGAGCAGTTCTTC. Amino acids: CASSSKLAGGTVPPWEQFF.

In this sample, this clonotype turned up many times. The rearrangement links TRBV20-1 to TRBJ2-7; D gene ambiguous. The CDR3 runs to 11 residues. V was pared by 5 bases and J by 2 bases, with 7 bases between. Germline CDR1 reads DFQATT; CDR2 reads SNEGSKA (reference sequence). DNA of the CDR3: TGCAGTGCTGAGGTGACCTACGAGCAGTACTTC. Protein sequence: CSAEVTYEQYF.

V and J are TRBV24-1 and TRBJ2-3; the D call may be TRBD1 or TRBD2 (5 bases each). Germline V gives CDR1 KGHDR, CDR2 SFDVKD. The CDR3 is made up of 16 amino acids. Trimming removed 3 bases from V and 1 base from J, with 13 bases in between. The CDR3 region is CATSDRDLLGTDTQYF. DNA of the CDR3: TGTGCCACCAGTGATCGGGACCTGCTTGGCACAGATACGCAGTATTTT.

The V and J genes are TRBV12-3 or TRBV12-4 and TRBJ2-5; D unresolved. The CDR3 has 14 amino acids. V was trimmed by 6 bases and J by 11 bases, leaving 22 bases between them. In DNA, the CDR3 is TGTGCCAGCAGGTTTAAAGACGGAGACGGTGAGCAGTACTTC. Translating gives CASRFKDGDGEQYF.

J is TRBJ2-7 and V is TRBV5-1; unclear D gene. Germline CDR1 is SGHRS and CDR2 is YFSETQ. Trimming cost V 1 base and J 2 bases, with 13 bases left between them. The CDR3 spans 15 residues. CDR3 DNA sequence: TGCGCCAGCAGCTTGTACGGCTCCTTAGCCTACGAGCAGTACTTC. Translating gives CASSLYGSLAYEQYF.

This sequence joins TRBV6-5 and TRBJ2-1; possible D gene TRBD1, 6 bases. The ends were cut back, 5 bases at V and 8 bases at J, with 16 bases in the middle. Germline V gene lookup returns CDR1 MNHEY and CDR2 SVGAGI. The CDR3 has 14 amino acids. The CDR3 nucleotides read TGTGCCAGCAGTCCTACTGGGGGCTTGGATGAGCAGTTCTTC. This gives the protein CASSPTGGLDEQFF.

This chain links TRBV7-2 with TRBJ2-5, with TRBD2 identical over 11 bases. The germline CDR1 and CDR2 sequences are SGHTA and FQGNSA. V shed 5 bases, J shed 2 bases, and the junction held 4 bases outside the gene matches. The CDR3 consists of 15 residues. The CDR3 protein is CASSRRTSGQETQYF. CDR3 bases: TGTGCCAGCAGCCGAAGGACTAGCGGGCAAGAGACCCAGTACTTC.

The chain recombines TRBV7-6 with TRBJ2-7; 7 bases line up with TRBD2. The V gene's germline CDR1 is SGHVS and CDR2 FNYEAQ. V trimming: 5 bases; J trimming: 4 bases; junction bases outside the gene matches: 17. CDR3 size: 17 residues. The CDR3 DNA is TGTGCCAGCAGCCCGCAACTGGTAGCGGGTACTAATTACGAGCAGTACTTC. As protein: CASSPQLVAGTNYEQYF.

As concerns this clonotype: The conserved phenylalanine or tryptophan is not found at the CDR3 terminus, so this likely reflects a read error. The V call is TRBV20-1, the J call TRBJ2-1; either TRBD1 or TRBD2 may fit D (5 bases each). With 8 bases removed from V and 5 bases from J, the gap between germline ends came to 13 bases. The CDR3 is made up of 12 amino acids. Germline V gene sequence: CDR1 DFQATT, CDR2 SNEGSKA (reference sequence). The CDR3 reads CSPSGGDNEQFV. DNA for the CDR3: TGCAGTCCCAGTGGGGGTGACAATGAGCAGTTCGTC.

This clonotype was seen ten or more times. CDR3 nucleotide sequence: TGTGCCAGCAGTCTATTGGGGGGGCTTCAAGAGACCCAGTACTTC. Its translation: CASSLLGGLQETQYF. V gene TRBV12-3 or TRBV12-4 combines with J gene TRBJ2-5; a possible D gene is TRBD2 (7 bases). This CDR3 is 15 amino acids long. The germline V and J ends were trimmed by 5 bases and 2 bases, with 15 bases remaining between them.

A few counts support this clonotype. The CDR3 region is CASSELLDEQYF. The CDR3, as DNA: TGTGCCAGCAGTGAACTTTTGGATGAGCAGTACTTC. V usage is TRBV6-1 and J usage is TRBJ2-5; D is unresolved. From germline, CDR1 is MNHNS and CDR2 SASEGT. V lost 2 bases to trimming and J lost 11 bases, with 12 bases between them. This CDR3 spans 12 amino acids.

The chain recombines TRBV7-2 with TRBJ1-2, with D maybe TRBD1 (5 bases). The V end was cut by 2 bases, the J end by 7 bases, with 20 bases between. Germline CDR1 and CDR2: SGHTA and FQGNSA. The CDR3 contains 16 residues. CDR3 loop: CASSLTGGDTLGGYTF. The CDR3 DNA reads as TGTGCCAGCAGCTTAACGGGAGGGGATACCCTGGGTGGCTACACCTTC.